These 25 T cell receptor beta chains share one sample of origin, sequenced in a study of vaccination and CD4 T cells after COVID-19 (dated by TCRdb to between 2020 and 2023). Per the publication, the treatment or condition label means: approximately 10-day PBMC culture with coronavirus spike peptide pools or control peptides (ViraFEST assay). The antigens for these receptors are not known. The library was built by means of PCR. The sequencing machine was an Illumina iSeq 100. TCR sequencing of DNA from cultured CD4+ T cells used the Oncomine TCR Beta short-read assay at the Johns Hopkins FTIC core. TCRdb reworked the public reads: Q25 trimming with fastp, MiXCR clone assembly, productive beta chains retained. Every distinct CDR3 protein forms one entry, paired with its most common genes and DNA. Here the sample has some 18,000 distinct CDR3 sequences; 43% occur a single time. The ten largest clonotypes hold approximately 6.1% of the sample.

Specimen: CD4+ T cells from blood, cultured in vitro, collected after SARS-CoV-2 vaccination. The receptors shown here come from a human donor who had recovered from COVID-19.

Turning to this clonotype: A junction boundary mismatches the germline segment, possibly from a read error. The chain uses TRBV6-5 and TRBJ2-5; 10 positions match TRBD2. The CDR3 is 17 residues long. The germline V gene encodes CDR1 MNHEY and CDR2 SVGAGI. The CDR3 loop is CASSYSASGRAGEIQYF. The CDR3, as DNA: TGTGCCAGCAGTTACTCAGCCAGCGGGAGGGCCGGGGAGATCCAGTACTTC.

CDR3 nucleotides: TGTGCCAGCAGCGGATTAGGATCCCTCTTGAATACGCAGTATTTT. This gives the protein CASSGLGSLLNTQYF. The rearrangement links TRBV2 to TRBJ2-3; D remains unclear. Trimming removed 6 bases at V and 7 bases at J, with 20 bases between. Germline V lookup: CDR1 SNHLY, CDR2 FYNNEI. This CDR3 is built from 15 residues.

The CDR3 loop is CASSLGADPDTQYF. CDR3 bases: TGTGCCAGCAGCCTGGGGGCCGACCCAGATACGCAGTATTTT. V and J are TRBV11-3 and TRBJ2-3, with TRBD1 as a possible D gene (6 bases). Trimming removed 5 bases from V and 4 bases from J, with 13 bases in between. The CDR3 extends over 14 amino acids. CDR1 SGHNT and CDR2 YENEEA come from the germline V gene.

The rearrangement joins TRBV5-1 to TRBJ2-7, with 8 bases identical to TRBD1. The J segment lost 5 bases and the V segment lost 4 bases, leaving 11 bases of the junction unmatched. Germline V CDR1 and CDR2: SGHRS, YFSETQ. This CDR3 spans 15 amino acids. The CDR3 DNA reads as TGCGCCAGCAGCCTCATCGGTCAGGGGGCCGACGAGCAGTACTTC. Translation gives CASSLIGQGADEQYF.

The chain links TRBV18 to TRBJ2-5; TRBD1 matches at 8 bases. Per the germline V gene, CDR1 is KGHSH and CDR2 is LQKENI. The trim removed 2 bases at V and 7 bases at J, leaving 6 bases unmatched. The CDR3 sequence is 14 residues long. CDR3: CASSPTTGETTQYF. As DNA, the CDR3 is TGTGCCAGCTCACCAACGACAGGGGAAACGACCCAGTACTTC.

The chain carries TRBV19 and TRBJ2-5; D possibly corresponds to TRBD1 (5 bases). The germline V and J ends were trimmed by 3 bases and 5 bases, with 13 bases remaining between them. Germline V CDR1 and CDR2: LNHDA, SQIVND (reference sequence). There are 14 residues in the CDR3. Here the CDR3 DNA reads TGTGCCAGTAGTATCCAGGGTGGGTCTGAGACCCAGTACTTC. It specifies CASSIQGGSETQYF.

This clonotype was picked up a small number of times. This sequence joins TRBV20-1 and TRBJ2-5, with 7 bases identical to TRBD1. Germline CDR1 reads DFQATT; CDR2 reads SNEGSKA (reference sequence). This CDR3 has 16 residues. With 1 base clipped from V and 2 bases from J, the junction kept 10 bases outside the gene matches. CDR3 sequence (DNA): TGCAGTGCTAGAGGTCAGACAGGGAACCGGCAAGAGACCCAGTACTTC. Encoded protein: CSARGQTGNRQETQYF.

V is TRBV11-2 and J is TRBJ1-1; 12 bases map to TRBD1. This CDR3 is built from 15 residues. The V and J ends lost 5 bases and 7 bases, in that order; junction bases with no gene match: 8. CDR1 SGHAT and CDR2 FQNNGV come from the germline V gene. As DNA, the CDR3 is TGTGCCAGCAGCAAAGGGACAGGGGGCATCATTGAAGCTTTCTTT. Its protein product is CASSKGTGGIIEAFF.

This clonotype was detected only once. V is TRBV4-2 and J is TRBJ2-7; the D gene could be TRBD1 or TRBD2 (6 bases each). Germline loops: CDR1 LGHNA, CDR2 YNFKEQ. This CDR3 contains 15 residues. Trimming left V 0 bases short and J 0 bases short, with 9 bases between. CDR3 sequence: CASSQDEGGSYEQYF. Written as DNA, the CDR3 is TGTGCCAGCAGCCAAGATGAGGGGGGCTCCTACGAGCAGTACTTC.

The chain carries TRBV5-1 and TRBJ2-5; 15 bases line up with TRBD2. The junction had 6 bases not matched to a gene; V was cut back by 3 bases and J by 6 bases. The germline CDR1 and CDR2 sequences are SGHRS and YFSETQ. The CDR3 loop spans 16 amino acids. The CDR3 sequence: CASSWTSGRVVKTQYF. In DNA, the CDR3 is TGCGCCAGCAGCTGGACTAGCGGGAGGGTCGTGAAGACCCAGTACTTC.

The table lists this clonotype with a few counts. The DNA of the CDR3 is TGCGCCAGCAGCTTGGATGCGGGGGGCGGGAATGAGCAGTTCTTC. This sequence encodes CASSLDAGGGNEQFF. The chain uses TRBV5-1 and TRBJ2-1; 8 bases line up with TRBD2. CDR1 is SGHRS, CDR2 YFSETQ, per germline. Trimming removed 0 bases from V and 7 bases from J; junction bases left unmatched: 6. The CDR3 has 15 amino acids.

The V gene is TRBV20-1, the J gene TRBJ1-5; 7 bases map to TRBD1. CDR1 and CDR2 from the germline V gene are DFQATT and SNEGSKA (reference sequence). Trimming at V came to 4 bases and at J to 4 bases, leaving 10 bases not matched to a gene. CDR3 length: 15 amino acids. The CDR3, as DNA: TGCAGTGCTACACAGGGGAGGGTTTTAAATCAGCCCCAGCATTTT. Translation: CSATQGRVLNQPQHF.

The chain uses TRBV20-1 and TRBJ1-1, with a tentative D call TRBD1 (5 bases). The V end was cut by 1 base, the J end by 7 bases, with 19 bases between. CDR1 is DFQATT, CDR2 SNEGSKA, per germline (reference sequence). The CDR3 totals 15 residues. The CDR3 region has the DNA TGCAGTGCTAGAGTAGCGTGGGACCCCAGGGATGAAGCTTTCTTT. Translated: CSARVAWDPRDEAFF.

The chain has TRBV29-1 and TRBJ2-5, with TRBD2 matching over 7 bases. The CDR3 totals 14 residues. CDR1 is SQVTM, CDR2 ANQGSEA, per germline. V lost 5 bases to trimming and J lost 2 bases; unmatched junction nucleotides: 8. CDR3 sequence reads: CSVIGLAVQETQYF. The DNA of the CDR3 is TGCAGCGTTATTGGGCTAGCGGTACAAGAGACCCAGTACTTC.

The CDR3 here is CASSQQGGTEAFF. CDR3 in DNA: TGTGCCAGCAGCCAACAGGGGGGCACTGAAGCTTTCTTT. The V and J genes are TRBV5-4 and TRBJ1-1; 8 bases map to TRBD1. Per the germline V gene, CDR1 is SGHNT and CDR2 is YYREEE (reference sequence). The CDR3 runs 13 residues. The ends lost 4 bases at V and 4 bases at J; junction bases unmatched: 3.

This clonotype was recorded a few times. The chain is built from TRBV12-3 or TRBV12-4 and TRBJ1-5; D unresolved. This CDR3 is 14 amino acids long. V was cut by 6 bases and J by 0 bases, with 9 bases left in between. The CDR3 is CASSPEYSNQPQHF. Here the CDR3 DNA reads TGTGCCAGCAGCCCAGAATATAGCAATCAGCCCCAGCATTTT.

This rearrangement joins TRBV6-1 to TRBJ2-7; 11 bases are a match to TRBD1. Germline CDR1 MNHNS, CDR2 SASEGT. With 6 bases clipped from V and 7 bases from J, the junction kept 5 bases outside the gene matches. CDR3 size: 13 residues. CDR3 protein: CASRGTGGREQYF. The DNA for the CDR3 is TGTGCCAGCAGGGGGACAGGGGGGCGGGAGCAGTACTTC.

This clonotype has just a few counts. The genes are TRBV2 and TRBJ2-1; TRBD2 is a possible D gene (6 bases). Germline V gives CDR1 SNHLY, CDR2 FYNNEI. The V and J ends lost 4 bases and 1 base respectively, with 8 bases between them. This CDR3 is built from 14 residues. The CDR3 DNA is TGTGCCAGCAGTGCAGGGAGGTCCTACAATGAGCAGTTCTTC. Its translation is CASSAGRSYNEQFF.

This chain connects TRBV6-1 to TRBJ2-2; 14 bases line up with TRBD2. Trimming took 10 bases from V and 4 from J; bases not matched to a gene: 2. CDR3 length equals 14 residues. Germline CDR1 is MNHNS and CDR2 is SASEGT. The CDR3 loop is CAIGLAGGTGELFF. CDR3 coding DNA: TGTGCCATCGGACTAGCGGGAGGCACCGGGGAGCTGTTTTTT.

This clonotype was seen more than once but under ten times. The chain has TRBV20-1 and TRBJ2-7; D is perhaps TRBD1 or TRBD2 (5 bases each). With 4 bases removed from V and 2 bases from J, the gap between germline ends came to 15 bases. Germline CDR1 DFQATT, CDR2 SNEGSKA (reference sequence). The CDR3 covers 14 residues. CDR3 in DNA: TGCAGTGCTATATCCGGGACGACGACCTACGAGCAGTACTTC. It is translated as CSAISGTTTYEQYF.

With regard to this clonotype: With a much larger clone just one base away, this may be a read error. The V gene is TRBV20-1, the J gene TRBJ1-2; D might be TRBD1 (6 bases). Per the germline V gene, CDR1 is DFQATT and CDR2 is SNEGSKA (reference sequence). The CDR3 sequence is 13 residues long. CDR3 nucleotide sequence: TGCAGTGCCACGACAGGAAATAACTATGGCTACATCTTC. This translates into CSATTGNNYGYIF.

The chain combines TRBV7-2 with TRBJ2-7; D is tentatively TRBD1 or TRBD2 (7 bases each). The germline V gene has CDR1 SGHTA and CDR2 FQGNSA. The germline V and J ends were trimmed by 4 bases and 3 bases, with 13 bases remaining between them. This CDR3 spans 14 amino acids. The CDR3 bases are TGTGCCAGCAGCTCCCAGGGGGGGAACTACGAGCAGTACTTC. This codes for CASSSQGGNYEQYF. The full variable domain, rest sourced from reference TRBV7-2 and TRBJ2-7, is GAGVSQSPSNKVTEKGKDVELRCDPISGHTALYWYRQSLGQGLEFLIYFQGNSAPDKSGLPSDRFSAERTGGSVSTLTIQRTQQEDSAVYLCASSSQGGNYEQYFGPGTRLTVT.

This rearrangement joins TRBV5-1 to TRBJ2-2; 8 bases agree with TRBD2. Germline CDR1 and CDR2: SGHRS and YFSETQ. There are 14 residues in the CDR3. V lost 4 bases, J lost 4 bases, and 3 bases stayed unmatched. DNA for the CDR3: TGCGCCAGCAGCCAAGGGACTAGCACCGGGGAGCTGTTTTTT. The encoded protein is CASSQGTSTGELFF.

The CDR3 loop reads CASSRDREYNEQFF. The CDR3 nucleotides are TGTGCCAGTAGTAGAGACAGGGAGTACAATGAGCAGTTCTTC. The genes are TRBV19 and TRBJ2-1; 7 bases agree with TRBD1. Germline V gene lookup returns CDR1 LNHDA and CDR2 SQIVND (reference sequence). Trimming took 4 bases from V and 4 from J; bases not matched to a gene: 4. This CDR3 is 14 amino acids long. Full variable domain (rest looked up from reference TRBV19 and TRBJ2-1): DGGITQSPKYLFRKEGQNVTLSCEQNLNHDAMYWYRQDPGQGLRLIYYSQIVNDFQKGDIAEGYSVSREKKESFPLTVTSAQKNPTAFYLCASSRDREYNEQFFGPGTRLTVL.

The chain couples TRBV2 to TRBJ2-1; TRBD2 is a possible D gene (6 bases). Germline V gene sequence: CDR1 SNHLY, CDR2 FYNNEI. Trimming left V 10 bases short and J 5 bases short, with 21 bases between. The CDR3 consists of 15 residues. DNA of the CDR3: TGTGCCACCCCTCGGGGGATAGCGGCAAACAATGAGCAGTTCTTC. Residues: CATPRGIAANNEQFF.